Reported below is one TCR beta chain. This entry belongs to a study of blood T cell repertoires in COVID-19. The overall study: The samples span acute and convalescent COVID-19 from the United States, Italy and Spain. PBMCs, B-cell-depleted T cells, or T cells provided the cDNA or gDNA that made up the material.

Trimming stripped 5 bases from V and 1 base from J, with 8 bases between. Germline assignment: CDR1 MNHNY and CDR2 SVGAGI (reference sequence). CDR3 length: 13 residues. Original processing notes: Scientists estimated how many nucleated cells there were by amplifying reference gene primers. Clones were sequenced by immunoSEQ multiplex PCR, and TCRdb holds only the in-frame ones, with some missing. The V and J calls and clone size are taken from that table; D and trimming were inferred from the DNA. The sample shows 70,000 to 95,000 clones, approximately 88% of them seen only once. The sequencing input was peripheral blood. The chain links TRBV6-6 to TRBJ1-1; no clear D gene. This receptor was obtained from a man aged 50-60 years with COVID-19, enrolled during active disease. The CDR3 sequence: CASSTPENTEAFF. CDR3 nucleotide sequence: TGTGCCAGCAGTACCCCAGAGAACACTGAAGCTTTCTTT.